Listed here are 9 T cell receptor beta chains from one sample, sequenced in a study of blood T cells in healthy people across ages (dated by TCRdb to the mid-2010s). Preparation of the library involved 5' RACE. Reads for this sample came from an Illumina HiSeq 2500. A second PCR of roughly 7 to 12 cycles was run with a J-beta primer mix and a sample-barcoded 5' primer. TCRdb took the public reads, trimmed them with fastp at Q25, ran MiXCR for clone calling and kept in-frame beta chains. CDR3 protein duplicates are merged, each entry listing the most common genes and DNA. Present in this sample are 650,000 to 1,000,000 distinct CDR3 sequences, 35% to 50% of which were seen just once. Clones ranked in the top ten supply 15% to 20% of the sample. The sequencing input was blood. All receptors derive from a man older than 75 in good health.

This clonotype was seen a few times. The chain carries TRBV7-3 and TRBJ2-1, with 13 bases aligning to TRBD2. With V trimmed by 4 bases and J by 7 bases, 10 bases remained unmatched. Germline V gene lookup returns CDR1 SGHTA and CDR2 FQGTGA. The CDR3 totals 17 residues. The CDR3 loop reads CASSYLQLAGGPNEQFF. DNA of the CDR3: TGTGCCAGCAGCTACCTTCAACTAGCGGGAGGGCCTAATGAGCAGTTCTTC.

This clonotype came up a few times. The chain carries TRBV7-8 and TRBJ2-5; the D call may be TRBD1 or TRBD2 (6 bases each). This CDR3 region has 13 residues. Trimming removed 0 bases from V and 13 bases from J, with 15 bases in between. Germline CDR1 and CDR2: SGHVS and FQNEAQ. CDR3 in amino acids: CASSLAGPGAPYF. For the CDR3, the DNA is TGTGCCAGCAGCTTAGCGGGTCCGGGGGCCCCGTACTTC.

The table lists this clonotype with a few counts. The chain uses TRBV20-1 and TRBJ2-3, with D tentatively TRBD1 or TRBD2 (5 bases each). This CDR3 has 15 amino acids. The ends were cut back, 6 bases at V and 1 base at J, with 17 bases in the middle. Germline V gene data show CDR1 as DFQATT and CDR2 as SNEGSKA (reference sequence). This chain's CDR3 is CSAGTARGRTDTQYF. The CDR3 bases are TGCAGTGCCGGGACCGCTCGCGGCCGCACAGATACGCAGTATTTT.

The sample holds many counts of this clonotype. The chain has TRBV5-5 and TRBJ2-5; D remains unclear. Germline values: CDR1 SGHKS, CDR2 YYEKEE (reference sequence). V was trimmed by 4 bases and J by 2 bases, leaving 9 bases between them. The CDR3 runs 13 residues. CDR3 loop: CASSDAIQETQYF. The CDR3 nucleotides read TGTGCCAGCAGCGATGCGATACAAGAGACCCAGTACTTC.

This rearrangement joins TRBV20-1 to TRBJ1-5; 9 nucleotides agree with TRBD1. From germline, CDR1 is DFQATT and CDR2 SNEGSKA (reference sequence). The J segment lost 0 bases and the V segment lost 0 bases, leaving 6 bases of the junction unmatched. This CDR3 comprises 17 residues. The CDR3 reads CSARDRDRVYSNQPQHF. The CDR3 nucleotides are TGCAGTGCTAGAGATAGGGACAGGGTCTATAGCAATCAGCCCCAGCATTTT.

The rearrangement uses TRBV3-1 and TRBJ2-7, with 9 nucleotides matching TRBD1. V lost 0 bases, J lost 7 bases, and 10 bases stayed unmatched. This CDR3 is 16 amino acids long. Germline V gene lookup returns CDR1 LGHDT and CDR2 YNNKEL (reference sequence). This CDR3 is CASSQEKGQGRNEQYF. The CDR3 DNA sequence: TGTGCCAGCAGCCAAGAGAAGGGACAGGGAAGGAATGAGCAGTACTTC.

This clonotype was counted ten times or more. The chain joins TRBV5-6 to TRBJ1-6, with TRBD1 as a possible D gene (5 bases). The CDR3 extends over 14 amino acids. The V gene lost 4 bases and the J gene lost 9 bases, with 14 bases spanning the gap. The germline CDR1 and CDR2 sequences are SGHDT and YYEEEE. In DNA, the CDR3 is TGTGCCAGCAGCATTCGCGGTAGGGGTTCACCCCTCCACTTT. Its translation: CASSIRGRGSPLHF.

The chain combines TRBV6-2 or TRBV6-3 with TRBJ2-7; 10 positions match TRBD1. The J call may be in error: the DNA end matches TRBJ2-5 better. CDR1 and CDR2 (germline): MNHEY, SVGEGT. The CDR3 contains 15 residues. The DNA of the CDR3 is TGTGCCAGCAGTTGGGGACAGGGGTTCCTAGGGACCCAGTACTTC. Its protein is CASSWGQGFLGTQYF.

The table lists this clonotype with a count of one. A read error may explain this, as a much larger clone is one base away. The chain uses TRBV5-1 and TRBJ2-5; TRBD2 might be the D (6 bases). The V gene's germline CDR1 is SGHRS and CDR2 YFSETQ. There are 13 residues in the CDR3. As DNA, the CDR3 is TGCGTCAGCAGCTCCCTCGGAGGGGAGACCCAGTACTTC. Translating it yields CVSSSLGGETQYF. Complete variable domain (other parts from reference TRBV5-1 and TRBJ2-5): KAGVTQTPRYLIKTRGQQVTLSCSPISGHRSVSWYQQTPGQGLQFLFEYFSETQRNKGNFPGRFSGRQFSNSRSEMNVSTLELGDSALYLCVSSSLGGETQYFGPGTRLLVL.